A single sample is the source of the 9 T cell receptor beta chains below, sequenced in a study of technical replicates of blood from a handful of donors. Sequencing used immunoSEQ multiplex PCR; TCRdb keeps in-frame clones, though not all of them. Of tens of thousands of clones listed, about 98% are singletons. Material: T cells isolated from PBMCs. These receptors were taken from a human donor in good health.

The chain links TRBV28 to TRBJ2-7; perhaps TRBD2 as D (5 bases). Germline CDR1 is MDHEN and CDR2 is SYDVKM. The CDR3 length is 14 residues. V shed 5 bases and J shed 7 bases, with 18 bases lying between them. Here the CDR3 DNA reads TGTGCCAGCAGTAAGCGAGGCGAGGACTGGGAGCAGTACTTC. Translating it yields CASSKRGEDWEQYF.

A single count supports this clone. This sequence joins TRBV4-2 and TRBJ1-4; a weak D match, TRBD1 (5 bases). Trimming cost V 1 base and J 4 bases, with 10 bases left between them. The germline gives CDR1 LGHNA, CDR2 YNFKEQ. The length of the CDR3 is 15 residues. CDR3 sequence: CASSQGGGYNEKLFF. DNA of the CDR3: TGTGCCAGCAGCCAAGGGGGCGGATATAATGAAAAACTGTTTTTT.

This rearrangement joins TRBV11-2 to TRBJ2-2; D unresolved. With 3 bases removed from V and 0 bases from J, the gap between germline ends came to 8 bases. The CDR3 sequence is 15 residues long. CDR1 is SGHAT and CDR2 is FQNNGV in the germline V gene. The CDR3 DNA follows: TGTGCCAGCAGCTTTTTTCAGACGAACACCGGGGAGCTGTTTTTT. It yields the protein CASSFFQTNTGELFF.

The V and J genes are TRBV18 and TRBJ2-7; the D is unclear. From germline, CDR1 is KGHSH and CDR2 LQKENI. Trimming cost V 2 bases and J 6 bases, with 11 bases left between them. The CDR3 is made up of 13 amino acids. The CDR3 region is CASSPVGVSEQYF. CDR3 nucleotide sequence: TGTGCCAGCTCACCAGTAGGAGTGAGCGAGCAGTACTTC.

The CDR3: CASSPGQGVGAFF. The CDR3 region has the DNA TGTGCCAGCAGCCCGGGACAGGGTGTTGGAGCTTTCTTT. This chain connects TRBV7-3 to TRBJ1-1, with 9 bases matching TRBD1. The CDR3 spans 13 residues. The junction had 8 bases not matched to a gene; V was cut back by 5 bases and J by 10 bases. The germline V gene encodes CDR1 SGHTA and CDR2 FQGTGA. The variable domain in full, with the rest retrieved from reference TRBV7-3 and TRBJ1-1, is GAGVSQTPSNKVTEKGKYVELRCDPISGHTALYWYRQSLGQGPEFLIYFQGTGAADDSGLPNDRFFAVRPEGSVSTLKIQRTERGDSAVYLCASSPGQGVGAFFGQGTRLTVV.

J is TRBJ1-2 and V is TRBV11-2; 12 bases agree with TRBD1. The trim removed 5 bases at V and 7 bases at J, leaving 14 bases unmatched. From germline, CDR1 is SGHAT and CDR2 FQNNGV. The CDR3 length is 17 residues. This chain's CDR3 is CASSPGTGGVFSRGYTF. DNA for the CDR3: TGTGCCAGCAGCCCGGGGACAGGGGGCGTTTTCAGTCGTGGCTACACCTTC.

The J gene is TRBJ2-7, the V gene TRBV6-5; TRBD1 matches 8 bases. The germline V gene encodes CDR1 MNHEY and CDR2 SVGAGI. V lost 0 bases to trimming and J lost 5 bases; unmatched junction nucleotides: 6. The CDR3 is 15 amino acids. The CDR3 nucleotides read TGTGCCAGCAGTTACTCGACTCAGGGGGCAAACGAGCAGTACTTC. It codes for CASSYSTQGANEQYF.

The chain uses TRBV5-1 and TRBJ2-1, with 9 bases lining up with TRBD1. Germline CDR1 is SGHRS and CDR2 is YFSETQ. V trimming: 4 bases; J trimming: 8 bases; junction bases outside the gene matches: 10. This CDR3 comprises 15 residues. The CDR3 loop is CASSVPGQGHHEQFF. Written as DNA, the CDR3 is TGCGCCAGCAGCGTTCCGGGACAGGGTCACCATGAGCAGTTCTTC.

The V call is TRBV18, the J call TRBJ1-3; possible D gene TRBD1, 6 bases. The germline V gene encodes CDR1 KGHSH and CDR2 LQKENI. V was trimmed by 3 bases and J by 2 bases, leaving 14 bases between them. CDR3 size: 16 residues. Here the CDR3 reads CASSPTGPYTGNTIYF. CDR3 DNA sequence: TGTGCCAGCTCACCGACAGGTCCCTATACTGGAAACACCATATATTTT. The whole variable domain, remainder taken from reference TRBV18 and TRBJ1-3, is NAGVMQNPRHLVRRRGQEARLRCSPMKGHSHVYWYRQLPEEGLKFMVYLQKENIIDESGMPKERFSAEFPKEGPSILRIQQVVRGDSAAYFCASSPTGPYTGNTIYFGEGSWLTVV.